The present T cell receptor (beta chain) was sequenced within a study of radiotherapy plus CTLA-4 blockade in lung cancer. In the study overall: Objective responses emerged in around 19% of patients, and 31% attained disease control.

Overall study findings and caveats: Among reported predictors of response, early blood T cell clone dynamics with interferon-beta performed best. Some TCR clones had been derived from tumors. These clones expanded in peripheral blood after radiotherapy plus ipilimumab.

The protocol was immunoSEQ multiplex PCR, while the TCRdb copy is restricted to in-frame clones and leaves out a portion. Of around 38,000 clones detected, 65% to 90% appear once; the ten largest clones hold around a fifth. A note on this clone: Antigen: not known.

Sample: peripheral blood, taken from a patient treated with radiotherapy plus ipilimumab. The source of this sequence is a human donor with non-small cell lung cancer whose response to radiotherapy plus ipilimumab could not be evaluated.

DNA of the CDR3: TGTGCCAGCAGCTTAAACCTAGCGGGGGGGCAAGAGACCCAGTACTTC. Its protein product is CASSLNLAGGQETQYF. This rearrangement joins TRBV7-2 to TRBJ2-5; 12 nucleotides align to TRBD2. Germline V gives CDR1 SGHTA, CDR2 FQGNSA. With 2 bases clipped from V and 2 bases from J, the junction kept 3 bases outside the gene matches. CDR3 size: 16 residues.